The sample holds a few counts of the clone carrying this TCR beta chain. This entry comes from a study of cytomegalovirus exposure and HLA in healthy donors. V lost 5 bases, J lost 4 bases, and 3 bases stayed unmatched. This CDR3 is built from 15 residues. The germline gives CDR1 SGHNT, CDR2 YENEEA. PCR amplification relied on 60 Vbeta primers (plus 13 Jbeta primers). The data were produced by immunoSEQ multiplex PCR, yet TCRdb's version contains in-frame clones alone and is incomplete. The data contain 130,000 or so clones, 80% to 85% of them singletons. The source material was PBMCs. The J gene is TRBJ2-3, the V gene TRBV11-3; 13 bases map to TRBD2. The clonotype originates from a woman aged 50 to 60 in good health and CMV-seropositive. In DNA form, the CDR3 reads TGTGCCAGCAGCCCGGGACTAGCGGGACCAGATACGCAGTATTTT. As protein: CASSPGLAGPDTQYF.